These T cell receptor beta chains were read from a single sample in a study of blood T cell repertoires in COVID-19. The assay was immunoSEQ multiplex PCR, and TCRdb's table has in-frame clones only and misses some. The repertoire holds a few hundred thousand clones, with roughly 82% as singletons. Sequenced: peripheral blood. These receptors were collected from a man in his forties or fifties with active or convalescent COVID-19. Both conserved end residues are part of each CDR3.

j_gene | v_gene | CDR3aa
TRBJ2-4 | TRBV19 | CASSRGQGAYIQYF
TRBJ2-2 | TRBV5-1 | CASSLLDRPTGELFF
TRBJ1-6 | TRBV2 | CASRGAGSSYNSPLHF
TRBJ1-4 | TRBV30 | CAFAGTPNEKLFF
TRBJ1-3 | TRBV28 | CASSLGQRNTIYF
TRBJ2-3 | TRBV11-2 | CASSLNGRAADTQYF
TRBJ2-1 | TRBV29-1 | CSFESGVHNEQFF
TRBJ2-1 | TRBV5-1 | CASSLVPSGVNEQFF
TRBJ2-6 | TRBV7-9 | CASSQIKRFLSSGANVLTF
TRBJ2-3 | TRBV2 | CASSEQADTQYF
TRBJ2-1 | TRBV30 | CAWLGDRGGNEQFF
TRBJ2-7 | TRBV28 | CASSLFFGSIYEQYF
TRBJ2-4 | TRBV28 | CASSSRRAGGPSNIQYF
TRBJ1-3 | TRBV4-1 | CASSHGSRQGRVGNTIYF
TRBJ2-3 | TRBV4-1 | CASSQGLAGSTDTQYF
TRBJ2-1 | TRBV7-9 | CASRLAALYNEQFF
TRBJ2-1 | TRBV29-1 | CSVEDSPGGYINEQFF
TRBJ1-1 | TRBV6-6 | CASSGENWVAFF
TRBJ2-3 | TRBV7-9 | CASSPGQGSTDTQYF
TRBJ1-6 | TRBV6-6 | CASSYTQYNSPLHF
TRBJ2-3 | TRBV6-5 | CASSISGTTDTQYF
TRBJ2-1 | TRBV29-1 | CSVSLQRDEQFF
TRBJ2-2 | TRBV6-6 | CASSSRSGTGELFF
TRBJ2-3 | TRBV27 | CASSLSSPSTDTQYF
TRBJ1-5 | TRBV6-1 | CASSDRTGVGQPQHF
TRBJ2-1 | TRBV13 | CASSFSPNEQFF
TRBJ2-1 | TRBV7-3 | CASSLTSYNEQFF
TRBJ1-1 | TRBV18 | CASSQITTGTNTEAFF
TRBJ2-1 | TRBV6-4 | CASSAGSGRADEQFF
TRBJ2-7 | TRBV28 | CASSPTGTDYEQYF
TRBJ2-7 | TRBV7-2 | CASSLTGYEQYF
TRBJ2-2 | TRBV6-1 | CASSEVGGVTGELFF
TRBJ2-3 | TRBV7-2 | CASRSRGYKYF
TRBJ2-3 | TRBV7-2 | CASDSGLAGSTDTQYF
TRBJ2-1 | TRBV27 | CASSSPGSGSSYNEQFF
TRBJ2-3 | TRBV24-1 | CATSGLAGNSDTQYF
TRBJ2-1 | TRBV7-5 | CVRSCPSGLESYNEQFF
TRBJ1-2 | TRBV7-8 | CASSPTGDGYTF
TRBJ2-3 | TRBV3-1/TRBV3-2 | CASSQDHYRVPFTDTQYF
TRBJ1-2 | TRBV5-6 | CASSPNGEPHGYTF
TRBJ2-5 | TRBV3-1/TRBV3-2 | CASSQGYSGTKETQYF
TRBJ2-3 | TRBV7-9 | CASSPSGGTSMYTQYF
TRBJ2-1 | TRBV18 | CASSPGTIAYTYNEQFF
TRBJ1-2 | TRBV5-4 | CASSSTGWDRDYGYTF
TRBJ1-1 | TRBV5-1 | CASSLQGANTEAFF
TRBJ1-3 | TRBV27 | CASGRLGNTIYF